The 14 T cell receptor beta chains below come from one sample, sequenced in a study of blood T cell repertoires in COVID-19. Profiling relied on immunoSEQ multiplex PCR, and the TCRdb table lists in-frame clones only, not all of them. In the table there are about 200,000 clones, approximately 84% of which are singletons. Sequencing was carried out using peripheral blood. The receptors here all came from an older woman with active or convalescent COVID-19.

The gene calls are TRBV9 and TRBJ2-1; 10 nucleotides align to TRBD2. The CDR3 extends over 15 amino acids. Germline lookup yields CDR1 SGDLS and CDR2 YYNGEE. The V segment lost 4 bases and the J segment 7 bases; nucleotides outside the gene matches: 8. CDR3: CASSPLAGAKNEQFF. The CDR3 DNA follows: TGTGCCAGCAGCCCGCTAGCGGGAGCGAAAAATGAGCAGTTCTTC.

The chain couples TRBV15 to TRBJ1-2; 10 bases line up with TRBD1. With 5 bases clipped from V and 4 bases from J, the junction kept 10 bases outside the gene matches. From germline, CDR1 is LNHNV and CDR2 YYDKDF (reference sequence). This CDR3 is 16 amino acids long. CDR3 sequence reads: CATSGSFRDRGYGYTF. The CDR3 region has the DNA TGTGCCACCAGCGGATCTTTCCGGGACAGGGGCTATGGCTACACCTTC.

The rearrangement links TRBV5-5 to TRBJ2-3; TRBD2 agrees at 10 bases. This CDR3 region has 13 residues. J was trimmed by 12 bases and V by 0 bases; bases with no gene match: 4. CDR1 is SGHKS, CDR2 YYEKEE, per germline (reference sequence). The CDR3 protein is CASSLGRTSGQYF. CDR3 DNA: TGTGCCAGCAGCTTGGGAAGGACTAGCGGACAGTATTTT.

The J gene is TRBJ1-1, the V gene TRBV28, with D possibly TRBD1 on 5 matching bases. V lost 5 bases and J 0 bases, leaving 13 bases between the germline ends. The germline gives CDR1 MDHEN, CDR2 SYDVKM. The CDR3 has 15 residues. The CDR3 region has the DNA TGTGCCAGCAGTCGACCGGACATATTGAACACTGAAGCTTTCTTT. It specifies CASSRPDILNTEAFF. Full variable domain (outside the CDR3, taken from reference TRBV28 and TRBJ1-1): DVKVTQSSRYLVKRTGEKVFLECVQDMDHENMFWYRQDPGLGLRLIYFSYDVKMKEKGDIPEGYSVSREKKERFSLILESASTNQTSMYLCASSRPDILNTEAFFGQGTRLTVV.

The V call is TRBV4-2, the J call TRBJ2-7; 11 bases map to TRBD2. The CDR3 contains 15 residues. Per the germline V gene, CDR1 is LGHNA and CDR2 is YNFKEQ. V shed 4 bases, J shed 2 bases, and the junction held 4 bases outside the gene matches. CDR3 DNA: TGTGCCAGCAGCCCACTAGCGGGAGAAACCTACGAGCAGTACTTC. Protein: CASSPLAGETYEQYF.

V usage is TRBV6-5 and J usage is TRBJ1-2, with 9 bases fitting TRBD1. The germline V gene has CDR1 MNHEY and CDR2 SVGAGI. The V gene end was trimmed by 8 bases and the J gene end by 6 bases; junction bases not matched to a gene: 7. The CDR3 extends over 13 amino acids. The CDR3 reads CASGLGTGNGYTF. Here the CDR3 DNA reads TGTGCCAGCGGCCTGGGGACAGGGAATGGCTACACCTTC.

The gene calls are TRBV5-1 and TRBJ1-5, with D possibly being TRBD1 (5 bases). Trimming shortened V by 0 bases and J by 5 bases, and 6 bases separated the two germline ends. The length of the CDR3 is 13 residues. Germline CDR1 SGHRS, CDR2 YFSETQ. The CDR3 sequence: CASSLGGDQPQHF. CDR3 sequence (DNA): TGCGCCAGCAGCTTGGGGGGGGATCAGCCCCAGCATTTT. Based on the CDR3 plus reference TRBV5-1 and TRBJ1-5, the full variable domain is KAGVTQTPRYLIKTRGQQVTLSCSPISGHRSVSWYQQTPGQGLQFLFEYFSETQRNKGNFPGRFSGRQFSNSRSEMNVSTLELGDSALYLCASSLGGDQPQHFGDGTRLSIL.

The chain is built from TRBV3-1 (or the pseudogene TRBV3-2) and TRBJ2-1; 8 bases match TRBD2. The CDR3 length is 16 residues. Trimming cost V 4 bases and J 5 bases; bases outside gene matches: 10. Germline V lookup: CDR1 LGHDT, CDR2 YNNKEL (reference sequence). CDR3 sequence reads: CASSPRLAGYNNEQFF. The CDR3 DNA reads as TGTGCCAGCAGCCCACGGCTAGCGGGCTACAACAATGAGCAGTTCTTC.

The chain has TRBV10-3 and TRBJ1-1; D call uncertain. Looked up from germline, CDR1 is ENHRY and CDR2 is SYGVKD. The CDR3 length is 17 residues. V lost 2 bases and J lost 0, with 16 bases in between. CDR3 sequence reads: CAISEPRSGRMNTEAFF. CDR3 in DNA: TGTGCCATCAGTGAGCCCCGTAGCGGGAGGATGAACACTGAAGCTTTCTTT.

The chain carries TRBV6-5 and TRBJ2-7, with TRBD2 identical over 8 bases. Trimming removed 2 bases from V and 7 bases from J; junction bases left unmatched: 13. Germline CDR1 reads MNHEY; CDR2 reads SVGAGI. This CDR3 contains 16 residues. The CDR3: CASSYIGGLGAWEQYF. The DNA for the CDR3 is TGTGCCAGCAGTTACATTGGGGGACTAGGCGCATGGGAGCAGTACTTC.

The CDR3 protein is CASSPPGLAGTYNEQFF. The CDR3 region has the DNA TGTGCCAGCTCACCACCGGGACTAGCGGGAACCTACAATGAGCAGTTCTTC. The genes are TRBV18 and TRBJ2-1; TRBD2 agrees at 13 bases. There are 17 residues in the CDR3. The germline gives CDR1 KGHSH, CDR2 LQKENI. Trimming removed 0 bases from V and 2 bases from J; junction bases left unmatched: 1.

The chain is built from TRBV7-9 and TRBJ2-1, with 9 bases lining up with TRBD2. V dropped 6 bases and J dropped 3; count of bases not matched to a gene: 0. The CDR3 sequence is 13 residues long. Germline V gene data show CDR1 as SEHNR and CDR2 as FQNEAQ (reference sequence). The CDR3 DNA reads as TGTGCCAGCAGACTAGCGGGCTACAATGAGCAGTTCTTC. Translated, it gives CASRLAGYNEQFF.

The CDR3 region has the DNA TGTGCCAGTAGTCCGGGGACAGGGGAAGACGAGCAGTACTTC. This sequence encodes CASSPGTGEDEQYF. The chain links TRBV19 to TRBJ2-7; 10 bases agree with TRBD1. Germline CDR1 and CDR2: LNHDA and SQIVND (reference sequence). V trimming: 5 bases; J trimming: 5 bases; junction bases outside the gene matches: 6. This CDR3 is built from 14 residues.

CDR3 nucleotide sequence: TGTGCCAGTAGTAAGGGGGAGGGCCGCCCCGATACGCAGTATTTT. Its protein product is CASSKGEGRPDTQYF. The gene calls are TRBV19 and TRBJ2-3, with D perhaps matching TRBD2 (7 bases). Germline CDR1 LNHDA, CDR2 SQIVND (reference sequence). This CDR3 is built from 15 residues. The ends were cut back, 4 bases at V and 6 bases at J, with 17 bases in the middle.